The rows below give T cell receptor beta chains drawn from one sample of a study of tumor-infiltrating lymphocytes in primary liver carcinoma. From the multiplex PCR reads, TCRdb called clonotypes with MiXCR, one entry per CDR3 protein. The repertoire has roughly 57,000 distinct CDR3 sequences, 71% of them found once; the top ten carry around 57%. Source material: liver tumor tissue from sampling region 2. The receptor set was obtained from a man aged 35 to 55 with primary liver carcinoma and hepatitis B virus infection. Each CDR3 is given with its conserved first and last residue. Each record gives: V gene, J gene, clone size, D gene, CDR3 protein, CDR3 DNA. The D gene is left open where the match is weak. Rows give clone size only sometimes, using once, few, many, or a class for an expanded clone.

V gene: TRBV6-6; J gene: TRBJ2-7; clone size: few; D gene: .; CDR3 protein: CASSLDFDYYEQYF; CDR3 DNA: TGTGCCAGCAGTTTGGACTTTGATTACTACGAGCAGTACTTC
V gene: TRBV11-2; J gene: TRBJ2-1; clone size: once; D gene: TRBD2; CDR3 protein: CASISQREGLDEQFF; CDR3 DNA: TGTGCCAGCATCTCCCAGCGGGAGGGATTGGATGAGCAGTTCTTC
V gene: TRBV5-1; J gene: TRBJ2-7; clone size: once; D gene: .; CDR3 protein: CASSGSSQGPYGQYF; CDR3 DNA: TGCGCCAGCAGCGGGTCGTCGCAGGGACCCTACGGGCAGTACTTC
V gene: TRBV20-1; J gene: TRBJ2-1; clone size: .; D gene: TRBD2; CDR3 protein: CSASGPASGRAGERFF; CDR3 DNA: TGCAGTGCTAGTGGCCCGGCTAGCGGGAGGGCCGGAGAGCGGTTCTTC
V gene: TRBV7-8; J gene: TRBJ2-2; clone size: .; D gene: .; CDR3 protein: CASSLELGAGELFF; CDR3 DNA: TGTGCCAGCAGCTTAGAATTGGGGGCCGGGGAGCTGTTTTTT
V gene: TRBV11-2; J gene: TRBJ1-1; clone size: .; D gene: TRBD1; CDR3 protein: CASIPSRGLVNTDAFF; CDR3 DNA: TGTGCCAGCATCCCATCCAGGGGGTTGGTAAACACTGATGCTTTCTTT
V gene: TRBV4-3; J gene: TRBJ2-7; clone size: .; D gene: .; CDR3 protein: CASSQDLTGSYVQYF; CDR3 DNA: TGCGCCAGTAGCCAAGACCTGACAGGCTCCTACGTGCAGTACTTC
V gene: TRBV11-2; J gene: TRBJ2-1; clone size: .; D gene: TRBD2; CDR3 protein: CASSLEFPAGMNEQFF; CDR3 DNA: TGTGCCAGCAGCTTAGAGTTCCCAGCGGGGATGAATGAGCAGTTCTTC
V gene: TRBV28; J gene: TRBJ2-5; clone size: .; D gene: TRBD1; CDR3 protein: CASSSRSRGPNF; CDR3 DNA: TGTGCCAGCAGTTCCCGTTCTAGGGGGCCTAACTTC
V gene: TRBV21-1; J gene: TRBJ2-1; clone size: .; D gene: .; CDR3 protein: CASSKARPDRPNEQFF; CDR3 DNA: TGTGCCAGCAGCAAAGCGCGTCCGGACCGGCCAAATGAACAGTTCTTC
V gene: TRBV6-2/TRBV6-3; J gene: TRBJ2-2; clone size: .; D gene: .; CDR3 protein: CASSYPPGERGTGELFF; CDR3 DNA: TGTGCCAGCAGTTACCCCCCCGGGGAGAGAGGCACCGGGGAGCTGTTTTTT
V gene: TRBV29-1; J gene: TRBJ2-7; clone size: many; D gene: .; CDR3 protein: CSVRGSSYEQYF; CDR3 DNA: TGCAGCGTCCGGGGTTCTTCCTACGAGCAGTACTTC
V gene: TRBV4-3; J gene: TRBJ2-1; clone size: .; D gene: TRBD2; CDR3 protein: CASCQVHQREPYNEQFF; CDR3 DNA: TGCGCCAGCTGCCAAGTACACCAGCGGGAGCCCTACAATGAGCAGTTCTTC
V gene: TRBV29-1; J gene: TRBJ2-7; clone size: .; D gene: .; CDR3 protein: CSERSESGEQYF; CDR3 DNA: TGCAGCGAGAGATCGGAATCCGGGGAGCAGTACTTC
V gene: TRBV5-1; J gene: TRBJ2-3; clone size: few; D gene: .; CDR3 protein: CASNPWDGDTQYF; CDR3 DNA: TGCGCCAGCAACCCCTGGGACGGAGATACGCAGTATTTT
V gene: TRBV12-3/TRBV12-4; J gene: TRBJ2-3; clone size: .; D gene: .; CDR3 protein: CASSLFDSSSDTQYF; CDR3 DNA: TGTGCCAGCAGTTTATTTGACTCCTCCAGTGATACGCAGTATTTT
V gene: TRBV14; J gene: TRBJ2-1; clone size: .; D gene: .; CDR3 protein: CASSAVVGWVNNEQFF; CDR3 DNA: TGTGCCAGCAGTGCCGTAGTGGGATGGGTAAACAACGAGCAGTTCTTC
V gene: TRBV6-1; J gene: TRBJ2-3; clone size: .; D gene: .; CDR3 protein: CASSEDSETDTQYF; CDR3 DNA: TGTGCCAGCAGTGAGGATAGCGAGACAGATACGCAGTATTTT
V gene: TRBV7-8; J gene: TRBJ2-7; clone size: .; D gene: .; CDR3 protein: CASSLNFEQYF; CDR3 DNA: TGTGCCAGCAGCTTAAACTTCGAGCAGTACTTC
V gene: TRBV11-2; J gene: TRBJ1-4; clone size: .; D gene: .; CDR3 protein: CVSSFPGIVMKKLFF; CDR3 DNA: TGTGTCAGCAGCTTCCCCGGGATAGTAATGAAAAAACTGTTTTTC
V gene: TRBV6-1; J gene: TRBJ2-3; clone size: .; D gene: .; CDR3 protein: CGGKRGTLTTDTQYF; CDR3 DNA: TGTGGTGGGAAACGAGGGACTCTTACCACGGATACGCAGTATTTT
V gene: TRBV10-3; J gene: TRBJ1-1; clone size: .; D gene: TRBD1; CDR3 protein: CAIRGQGGHTEAFF; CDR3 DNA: TGTGCCATCAGGGGACAGGGAGGGCACACTGAAGCTTTCTTT
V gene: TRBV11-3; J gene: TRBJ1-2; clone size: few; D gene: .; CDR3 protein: CTSSLGTFGYTF; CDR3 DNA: TGTACCAGCAGCTTAGGGACCTTTGGCTACACCTTC
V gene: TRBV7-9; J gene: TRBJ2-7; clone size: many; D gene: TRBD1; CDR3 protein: CASSLEGGGYEQYF; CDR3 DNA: TGTGCCAGCAGCTTAGAAGGGGGCGGCTACGAGCAGTACTTC
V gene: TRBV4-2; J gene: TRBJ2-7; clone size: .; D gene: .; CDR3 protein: CVSSQDKGSSYEQYF; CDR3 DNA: TGTGTCAGCAGCCAAGATAAGGGGAGCAGCTACGAGCAGTACTTC
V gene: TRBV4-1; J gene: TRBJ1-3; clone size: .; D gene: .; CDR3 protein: CASSKSNGSYGNTIYF; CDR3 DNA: TGCGCCAGCAGCAAGAGTAACGGATCGTATGGGAACACCATATATTTT
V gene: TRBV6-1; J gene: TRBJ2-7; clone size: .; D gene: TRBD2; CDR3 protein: CAIILLVGGPYEQYF; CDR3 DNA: TGTGCCATCATACTACTAGTGGGAGGGCCCTACGAGCAGTACTTC
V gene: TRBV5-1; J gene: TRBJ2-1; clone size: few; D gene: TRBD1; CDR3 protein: CASGLTGVNEQFF; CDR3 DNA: TGCGCCAGCGGCTTAACAGGGGTCAATGAGCAGTTCTTC
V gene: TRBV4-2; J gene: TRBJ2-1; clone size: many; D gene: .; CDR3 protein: CASSQDWTTGGEQFF; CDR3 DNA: TGTGCCAGCAGCCAAGATTGGACTACCGGCGGTGAGCAGTTCTTC
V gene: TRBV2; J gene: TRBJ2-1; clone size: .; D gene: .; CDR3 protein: CASAKGLSQNNEQFF; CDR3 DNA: TGTGCCAGTGCGAAGGGCCTATCTCAGAACAATGAGCAGTTCTTC
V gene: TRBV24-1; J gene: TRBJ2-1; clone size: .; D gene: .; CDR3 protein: CATNRGLNNEQFF; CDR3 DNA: TGTGCCACCAATCGGGGCTTGAACAATGAGCAGTTCTTC
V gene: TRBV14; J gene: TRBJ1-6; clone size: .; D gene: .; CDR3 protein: CASSHSGENSALQF; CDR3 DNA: TGTGCCAGCAGCCACTCAGGGGAAAATTCAGCCCTCCAATTT
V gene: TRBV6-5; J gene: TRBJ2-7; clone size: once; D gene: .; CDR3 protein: CASSYMRELGEQYF; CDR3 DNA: TGTGCCAGCAGTTACATGAGAGAGCTAGGCGAGCAGTACTTC
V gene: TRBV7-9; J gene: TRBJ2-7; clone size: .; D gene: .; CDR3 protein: CTSSLPQGVNVLYF; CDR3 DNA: TGTACCAGCAGCTTACCGCAGGGTGTTAATGTGTTGTACTTC
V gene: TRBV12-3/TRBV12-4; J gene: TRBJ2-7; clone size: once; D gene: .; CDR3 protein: CARSLGQGANFEQYF; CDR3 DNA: TGTGCCCGCAGTTTAGGACAAGGGGCCAACTTCGAGCAGTACTTC
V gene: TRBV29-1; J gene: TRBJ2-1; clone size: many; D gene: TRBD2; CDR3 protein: CSVLTGTSYNEQFF; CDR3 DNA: TGCAGCGTTTTGACCGGGACTAGTTACAATGAGCAGTTCTTC
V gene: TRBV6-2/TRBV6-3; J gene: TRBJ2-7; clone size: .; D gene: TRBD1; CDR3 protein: CTSSLRDRAHERYF; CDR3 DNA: TGTACCAGCAGCCTCCGGGACAGGGCCCACGAGCGGTACTTC
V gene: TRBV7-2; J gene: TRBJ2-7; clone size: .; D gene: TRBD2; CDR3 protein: CANSAYSGGISEQYF; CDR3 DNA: TGTGCCAACAGCGCTTATAGCGGGGGGATAAGTGAGCAGTACTTC
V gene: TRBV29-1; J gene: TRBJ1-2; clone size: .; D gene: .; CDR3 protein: CSVERGYCYTF; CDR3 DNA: TGCAGTGTTGAAAGAGGATATTGCTACACCTTC
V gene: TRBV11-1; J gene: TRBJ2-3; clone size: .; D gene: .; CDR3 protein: CGSSEGEGLIDTQYF; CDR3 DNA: TGTGGCAGCAGCGAAGGCGAGGGTTTGATAGATACGCAGTATTTT
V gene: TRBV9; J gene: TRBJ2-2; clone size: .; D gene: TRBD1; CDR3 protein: CASSLRDRNTGELFF; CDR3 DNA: TGTGCCAGCAGCCTCCGGGACAGGAACACCGGGGAGCTGTTTTTT
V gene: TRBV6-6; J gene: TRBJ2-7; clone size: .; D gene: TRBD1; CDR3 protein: CASRTGGVSYEQYF; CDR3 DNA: TGTGCCAGCAGGACAGGGGGGGTGTCCTACGAGCAGTACTTC
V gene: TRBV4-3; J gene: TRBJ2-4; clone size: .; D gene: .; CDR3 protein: CASSQEEGNIQYF; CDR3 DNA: TGCGCCAGCAGCCAAGAGGAGGGCAATATTCAGTACTTC
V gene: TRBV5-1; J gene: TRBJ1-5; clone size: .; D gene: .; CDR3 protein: CASSPDPGDQPRHF; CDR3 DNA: TGCGCCAGCAGCCCTGACCCGGGCGATCAGCCCCGGCATTTT
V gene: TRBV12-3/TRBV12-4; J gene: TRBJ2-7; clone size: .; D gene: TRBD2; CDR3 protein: CASSLGTGGSYEQYF; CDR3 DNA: TGTGCCAGTAGTTTGGGGACGGGGGGGTCCTACGAGCAGTACTTC
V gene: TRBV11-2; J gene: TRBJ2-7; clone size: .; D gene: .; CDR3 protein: CASSLFSGIIYEQYF; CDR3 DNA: TGTGCCAGCAGCTTATTCTCAGGGATTATCTACGAGCAGTACTTC
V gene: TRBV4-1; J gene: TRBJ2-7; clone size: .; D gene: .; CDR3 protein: CASNPGCWYEHYF; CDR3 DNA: TGCGCCAGCAACCCGGGCTGTTGGTACGAGCACTACTTC
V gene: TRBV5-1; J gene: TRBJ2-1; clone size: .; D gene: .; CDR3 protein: CASSYQMPDGRNEQFF; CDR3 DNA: TGCGCCAGCAGCTACCAAATGCCGGACGGTCGTAATGAACAGTTCTTC
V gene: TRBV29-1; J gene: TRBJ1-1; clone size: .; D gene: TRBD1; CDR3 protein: CSAIGQGTDALF; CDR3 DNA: TGCAGCGCCATCGGACAGGGGACTGACGCTTTATTT